These 22 T cell receptor beta chains came from one sample sequenced in a study of T cell repertoires in cytomegalovirus infection. Via MiXCR, TCRdb re-called the reads, giving one row per CDR3 protein. The profile shows around 710,000 distinct CDR3 sequences, just under 30% of them singletons. These TCRs' antigens remain unknown. The sequencing used cultured CD8+ T cells from PBMCs, collected from culture after CMV antigen stimulation. These receptors originate from a human donor in good health (CMV status not recorded). Some clones in this sample may be carry-over from other donors' samples.

In the case of this clonotype: No conserved phenylalanine or tryptophan is present at the end of the CDR3, so a read error is the likely explanation. The CDR3 here is CASSSAREGAEYNEQFI. In DNA, the CDR3 is TGTGCCAGCAGTTCCGCGCGGGAGGGGGCCGAATACAATGAGCAGTTCATC. The J gene is TRBJ2-1, the V gene TRBV28, with 9 bases aligning to TRBD2. CDR1 MDHEN and CDR2 SYDVKM come from the germline V gene. The CDR3 covers 17 residues. J gave up 4 bases and V 4 bases, and 11 bases lay outside the gene matches.

This clonotype was detected many times. This sequence joins TRBV7-9 and TRBJ2-3, with TRBD2 as a possible D gene (7 bases). This CDR3 is 15 amino acids long. Trimming removed 1 base at V and 2 bases at J, with 10 bases between. Germline V gene sequence: CDR1 SEHNR, CDR2 FQNEAQ (reference sequence). CDR3 amino acids: CASSLGGGHTDTQYF. CDR3 nucleotide sequence: TGTGCCAGCAGCTTAGGCGGGGGCCACACAGATACGCAGTATTTT.

V and J are TRBV28 and TRBJ2-1; D is ambiguous. Trimming took 8 bases from V and 0 from J, leaving 8 bases between them. Germline CDR1 reads MDHEN; CDR2 reads SYDVKM. The CDR3 spans 13 residues. The CDR3 coding sequence is TGTGCCAGCGTAGCCCTCTCCTACAATGAGCAGTTCTTC. Its protein product is CASVALSYNEQFF.

The sample holds a few counts of this clonotype. The rearrangement uses TRBV29-1 and TRBJ2-1, with D possibly matching TRBD2 (6 bases). The CDR3 runs to 12 residues. Per the germline V gene, CDR1 is SQVTM and CDR2 is ANQGSEA. V shed 0 bases and J shed 9 bases, with 9 bases lying between them. The CDR3 is CSVEETAGEQFF. The CDR3 coding sequence is TGCAGCGTTGAAGAGACAGCGGGTGAGCAGTTCTTC.

The chain has TRBV12-3 or TRBV12-4 and TRBJ1-1, with 7 bases that match TRBD1. With 6 bases clipped from V and 7 bases from J, the junction kept 5 bases outside the gene matches. The CDR3 loop spans 12 amino acids. CDR3 amino acids: CASRKGQSEAFF. CDR3 sequence (DNA): TGTGCCAGCAGGAAGGGACAGAGTGAAGCTTTCTTT.

In its sample, this clonotype was seen a few times. V and J are TRBV7-2 and TRBJ1-4; 9 nucleotides match TRBD1. J gave up 9 bases and V 6 bases, and 14 bases lay outside the gene matches. The CDR3 totals 16 residues. Germline V lookup: CDR1 SGHTA, CDR2 FQGNSA. As DNA, the CDR3 is TGTGCCAGCAGGCCTGACAGGGGGGAGTGGGGGCAAAAACTGTTTTTT. Translating it yields CASRPDRGEWGQKLFF.

This clonotype showed up just a few times. The CDR3 reads CASSYSKLAGYEQYV. In DNA form, the CDR3 reads TGTGCCAGCAGTTACTCGAAACTAGCGGGATACGAGCAGTACGTC. The gene calls are TRBV6-2 or TRBV6-3 and TRBJ2-7; 10 bases are a match to TRBD2. Germline-derived CDR1 and CDR2 are MNHEY and SVGEGT. Germline trimming cut 0 bases from V and 4 bases from J; bases unmatched to any gene: 3. CDR3 size: 15 residues.

In DNA, the CDR3 is TGTGCCATCAGTGTCGCGGGGGCCCTCTACAATGAGCAGTTCTTC. Translating it yields CAISVAGALYNEQFF. The V gene is TRBV10-3, the J gene TRBJ2-1; tentatively, D is TRBD2 (7 bases). The CDR3 covers 15 residues. V lost 4 bases and J 3 bases, leaving 13 bases between the germline ends. The germline V gene has CDR1 ENHRY and CDR2 SYGVKD.

This clonotype was counted many times. The rearrangement uses TRBV27 and TRBJ2-3; possible D gene TRBD2, 7 bases. Germline V lookup: CDR1 MNHEY, CDR2 SMNVEV (reference sequence). V was trimmed by 7 bases and J by 3 bases, leaving 29 bases between them. The CDR3 runs to 19 residues. CDR3 DNA: TGTGCCAGCACCCCTCCTAGAGGGGGGGCCCCAACCTCAACAGATACGCAGTATTTT. Translation: CASTPPRGGAPTSTDTQYF.

This clonotype turned up a few times. The chain recombines TRBV14 with TRBJ2-2; D remains unclear. The V and J ends lost 4 bases and 3 bases respectively, with 12 bases between them. There are 15 residues in the CDR3. Germline V CDR1 and CDR2: SGHDN, FVKESK. The CDR3 sequence is CASSPLKGHTGELFF. In nucleotides, the CDR3 is TGTGCCAGCAGCCCGCTAAAGGGTCACACCGGGGAGCTGTTTTTT.

Written as DNA, the CDR3 is TGTGCCAGCAGCACAAACCGTAATGAGCAGTTCTTC. Translated, it gives CASSTNRNEQFF. The V call is TRBV7-9, the J call TRBJ2-1; D is ambiguous. V lost 5 bases to trimming and J lost 7 bases, with 9 bases between them. Germline V gene sequence: CDR1 SEHNR, CDR2 FQNEAQ (reference sequence). The CDR3 is 12 residues long.

V usage is TRBV27 and J usage is TRBJ2-4; 9 nucleotides match TRBD1. V lost 2 bases, J lost 1 base, and 3 bases stayed unmatched. Germline assignment: CDR1 MNHEY and CDR2 SMNVEV (reference sequence). The CDR3 spans 16 residues. CDR3 in amino acids: CASSLIGQGAKNIQYF. CDR3 DNA: TGTGCCAGCAGTTTAATTGGACAGGGGGCCAAAAACATTCAGTACTTC.

This clonotype was detected ten times or more. The rearrangement joins TRBV7-2 to TRBJ1-2; D remains ambiguous. The V gene's germline CDR1 is SGHTA and CDR2 FQGNSA. The CDR3 is 14 amino acids. Trimming cost V 7 bases and J 0 bases, with 12 bases left between them. In DNA, the CDR3 is TGTGCCAGCAACCCCCCCGGGACTAACTATGGCTACACCTTC. As protein: CASNPPGTNYGYTF.

The CDR3 reads CASSWGWDGYTF. The CDR3 nucleotides read TGTGCCAGCAGTTGGGGGTGGGATGGCTACACCTTC. V gene TRBV12-3 or TRBV12-4 combines with J gene TRBJ1-2; D is perhaps TRBD1 (5 bases). V was cut by 4 bases and J by 6 bases, with 9 bases left in between. This CDR3 region has 12 residues.

This clonotype appeared a few times. This chain connects TRBV5-1 to TRBJ1-1; TRBD1 is a possible D gene (5 bases). This CDR3 has 16 amino acids. Trimming shortened V by 7 bases and J by 5 bases, and 24 bases separated the two germline ends. The V gene's germline CDR1 is SGHRS and CDR2 YFSETQ. This CDR3 reads CASGWDPGPLATEAFF. For the CDR3, the DNA is TGCGCCAGCGGCTGGGACCCCGGGCCCCTGGCAACTGAAGCTTTCTTT.

The genes are TRBV15 and TRBJ2-1; D not certain. V lost 0 bases, J lost 10 bases, and 7 bases lay in between. This CDR3 is 12 amino acids long. The germline V gene encodes CDR1 LNHNV and CDR2 YYDKDF (reference sequence). CDR3 sequence (DNA): TGTGCCACCAGCAGAGATTTTTGGGAGCAGTTCTTC. Amino acid sequence: CATSRDFWEQFF. Based on the CDR3 plus reference TRBV15 and TRBJ2-1, the full variable domain is DAMVIQNPRYQVTQFGKPVTLSCSQTLNHNVMYWYQQKSSQAPKLLFHYYDKDFNNEADTPDNFQSRRPNTSFCFLDIRSPGLGDTAMYLCATSRDFWEQFFGPGTRLTVL.

J is TRBJ1-2 and V is TRBV6-8; 7 positions agree with TRBD1. J was trimmed by 0 bases and V by 5 bases; bases with no gene match: 18. The CDR3 totals 19 residues. Germline-derived CDR1 and CDR2 are MNHGY and SAAAGT. CDR3 in DNA: TGTGCCAGCAGTCAAATGACAGGGCCGGAGGTTTTGGCTAACTATGGCTACACCTTC. Translating gives CASSQMTGPEVLANYGYTF.

This clonotype has only a few counts. The chain has TRBV27 and TRBJ2-7; D may be TRBD1 (5 bases). From germline, CDR1 is MNHEY and CDR2 SMNVEV (reference sequence). The CDR3 is 15 amino acids. V was pared by 5 bases and J by 5 bases, with 19 bases between. The CDR3 loop is CASSIPGAVNNEQYF. CDR3 bases: TGTGCCAGCAGTATACCTGGGGCGGTTAATAACGAGCAGTACTTC.

This clonotype showed up just once. The rearrangement links TRBV5-6 to TRBJ1-6; D might be TRBD1 (5 bases). The V end lost 4 bases, the J end lost 10 bases, and 15 bases lay between the germline ends. Germline CDR1 reads SGHDT; CDR2 reads YYEEEE. The CDR3 runs to 14 residues. The CDR3 DNA sequence: TGTGCCAGCAGCCCTACTCCCGGGGGATCACCCCTCCACTTT. As protein: CASSPTPGGSPLHF. The variable domain in full, completed from reference TRBV5-6 and TRBJ1-6, reads DAGVTQSPTHLIKTRGQQVTLRCSPKSGHDTVSWYQQALGQGPQFIFQYYEEEERQRGNFPDRFSGHQFPNYSSELNVNALLLGDSALYLCASSPTPGGSPLHFGNGTRLTVT.

The V gene is TRBV7-9, the J gene TRBJ1-5, with D maybe TRBD1 (5 bases). CDR1 is SEHNR and CDR2 is FQNEAQ in the germline V gene (reference sequence). Between the trimmed V and J ends, which lost 2 bases and 7 bases, there was a span of 12 bases. The CDR3 contains 14 residues. The CDR3, as DNA: TGTGCCAGCAGCTTACCCGGGACCTACCAGCCCCAGCATTTT. Translating it yields CASSLPGTYQPQHF.

The rearrangement links TRBV7-9 to TRBJ1-3, with D unresolved. CDR1 is SEHNR and CDR2 is FQNEAQ in the germline V gene (reference sequence). The CDR3 is 16 residues long. V lost 1 base, J lost 0 bases, and 10 bases lay in between. As DNA, the CDR3 is TGTGCCAGCAGCTTAGAGACCGGAATCTCTGGAAACACCATATATTTT. As protein: CASSLETGISGNTIYF.

A few counts support this clonotype. The chain couples TRBV20-1 to TRBJ2-7; D remains ambiguous. CDR1 and CDR2 (germline): DFQATT, SNEGSKA (reference sequence). The V gene lost 3 bases and the J gene lost 3 bases, with 9 bases spanning the gap. The CDR3 is made up of 12 amino acids. CDR3: CSASDLFYEQYF. The CDR3 nucleotides read TGCAGTGCTAGTGACCTTTTCTACGAGCAGTACTTC.